Sequencing of this T cell receptor (beta chain) was carried out in a study of cytomegalovirus exposure and HLA in healthy donors listed by TCRdb under 2017. About the investigation overall: According to an earlier analysis of 550 to 750 of the donors, about 179 million T cells yielded roughly 110 million unique TCR beta sequences and about 300 Gb of sequence data. Roughly 300 gigabases of sequencing data and around 85 million unique TCR sequences made up an early release that covered nearly 650 HLA-typed donors. Of the roughly 400 genotyped donors, 65% to 90% fell in the genetic ancestry cluster associated with self-reported Caucasian donors. The aim of the study was to test whether cataloging public T cell receptors could identify signatures of past pathogen exposure. The T cell repertoires of some 670 subjects were profiled by immunosequencing and related to cytomegalovirus serostatus. In addition to the first cohort of 666 subjects, a separate validation cohort of approximately 130 different subjects was used. To predict cytomegalovirus infection status, the study combined high-throughput TCR immunosequencing, statistical association of individual TCRs with disease status, and machine learning. A later analysis re-examined previously published TCR beta repertoires from hundreds of donors and added high-resolution HLA genotyping to investigate patterns of TCR occurrence. Rather than using new phenotypic data, the later analysis identified candidate immune exposures from TCR beta sequences and from how often those sequences occurred across donors. An earlier analysis of roughly 580 of the donors used high-throughput TCR beta sequencing to judge whether each TCR beta V gene segment behaved as functional or pseudogenic. Donor age, sex, ethnicity and CMV serostatus were collected together with the repertoire data. Genome-wide SNP genotypes for about three fifths of the 666 donors were used in a later genetic analysis, which treated that subset as a discovery cohort. All discovery cohort repertoires had been generated on a single sequencing platform. Both class I and class II loci were covered by HLA typing, at four-digit resolution. The number of typed donors differed by locus: roughly 629-640 for A, B, C, DRB1 and DQB1; approximately 520 for DQA1; fewer than 610 for DPA1; and some 470 for DPB1. Because of strong linkage in the cohort, a handful of DR-DQ haplotypes were treated as single units for association and clustering. On average, around 230,000 unique TCR beta nucleotide sequences were sequenced per donor among a few hundred genotyped donors of the cohort, with roughly 18% of those sequences being non-productive.

Looking up the germline V gene yields CDR1 LGHNA and CDR2 YNFKEQ. Reading from cysteine to phenylalanine, the CDR3 counts 16 amino acids. Here the CDR3 DNA is all that survives: 48 bases in frame from base 1. For this chain, trimming is 4 bases at the V end and 5 bases at the J end, and the number of junction bases without a gene match is 13. In total, approximately 700 healthy bone marrow donors made up the cohort. At the time of sampling, all cohort members were nominally healthy, though unrecorded immune exposures were likely present. The donor was CMV seropositive and belonged to the group of around 300 seropositive cohort members. A peripheral blood sample was collected from each donor, and TCR beta sequencing was performed on peripheral blood mononuclear cells. Genomic DNA extraction from the blood cell samples was performed with the Qiagen DNeasy Blood Extraction Kit. This clone has only one observation. The specificity of this receptor is unknown. Per-base qualities were not stored, and no clone one base away is much larger. Other DNA variants within this sample encode the same CDR3.

Study-wide conclusions, independent of this receptor: CMV serostatus was the only immune exposure information available for the cohort. In vitro tests confirmed that a few of the cytomegalovirus-associated TCR beta chains recognize cytomegalovirus antigens. In a later analysis, the rate of TCR association differed among HLA loci, with DRB1 alleles having the most associated TCRs and HLA-C alleles having the fewest. In a later analysis, several top co-occurrence clusters were reported to appear linked to parvovirus B19, influenza, CMV and Epstein-Barr virus. It was suggested by the authors that the approach could potentially be generalized to other disease states and immunological phenotypes. In a later analysis, HLA-associated TCR beta chains were found to be more clonally expanded and to have lower generation probabilities than equally common non-associated chains. A further reported finding was that TCR beta sequences accurately predicted the HLA-A and HLA-B alleles for most subjects in the first cohort. A later genetic analysis reported fewer N-insertions in productive TCRs among donors in an Asian-associated ancestry cluster than the 666-donor mean. In a later genetic analysis, a missense DCLRE1C variant was associated with V-gene and J-gene trimming of TCR beta chains, and the association was replicated in an independent cohort. The sequencing pipeline was judged likely to have produced a cluster of highly shared sequence variants as a technical artifact. According to a later analysis, most CMV-associated TCR beta chains appeared to be HLA-restricted, and the HLA associations seemed to be driven largely by CMV exposure. Presence/absence analyses assumed roughly uniform sequencing depth across donors, an assumption that may not hold. Because some donors lacked HLA typing at each locus, the association tests relied only on the typed subset. Because counts were too low, roughly 18 rarely observed V segments, including chromosome 9 orphons, were left out of the earlier analysis of 587 of the donors. The cohort was sequenced for TCR beta chains only, and without alpha or paired-chain data the features that could be detected were limited. Some IMGT-functional V segments, including TRBV6-2 and TRBV6-3, could not be told apart with the 87-base-pair reads, so those segments were excluded. The classifier was reported to diagnose cytomegalovirus status with high specificity and sensitivity in both the original and validation cohorts. When HLA alleles, especially DR and DQ, strongly co-occurred, TCR associations were difficult to assign to individual alleles. Across donors, most TCR sequences were observed very rarely, whereas some public TCRs were present in many individuals. Correlated functional status among segregating V segments might be attributable to linkage disequilibrium, but an unknown experimental factor could not be ruled out. A later analysis associated some 17,000 TCR beta sequences with specific HLA alleles at a false discovery rate of 0.05. Broadly in line with IMGT annotations, most TCR beta V segments showed up in productive rearrangements about 87% or about 30% of the time in an earlier analysis of 587 of the donors. The study listed 150 to 200 TCR beta chains as associated with cytomegalovirus.

The receptor library was made with the immunoSEQ multiplex PCR assay. A mixture of 60 forward primers for TCR Vbeta segments and 13 reverse primers for TCR Jbeta segments was used in the multiplex PCR. Amplification of the CDR3 region of rearranged TCR beta genes was performed with a multiplex PCR assay on genomic DNA. Amplified TCR beta libraries were sequenced as 87-base-pair reads on the Illumina HiSeq System. The original methods were these. A later analysis tallied some 79 million unique TCR beta chains across the 666 repertoires, and around 12 million of those chains were shared by two or more donors. Raw reads were error-corrected and collapsed into unique sequences by a nearest-neighbor algorithm in which closely related sequences were merged to remove PCR and sequencing errors. CDR3 sequences were aligned to IMGT reference sequences to assign V, D and J gene segments. For a sequence to be retained, a match of at least six nucleotides was required to both a V gene segment and a J gene segment. A rearrangement was called productive if the CDR3 had no stop codons and remained in frame with V and J, and every other rearrangement was called non-productive. Following IMGT convention, CDR3 was defined as the stretch from the second conserved V-encoded cysteine up to the conserved J-encoded phenylalanine. The earlier analysis of fewer than 750 of the donors excluded sequences that lacked an unambiguous match to a single V gene segment. In an earlier analysis of some 590 of the donors, a V segment was called functional when productive rearrangements were above 56.7%, and segregating when the standard deviation between donors exceeded 5%. A statistical classification framework was developed to diagnose cytomegalovirus status using the catalog of TCR beta chain sequences. In a later analysis, V and J genes were assigned by comparing TCR nucleotide sequences against IMGT/GENE-DB human TR gene sequences. In a later analysis, CDR3 sequences and most-parsimonious VDJ recombination scenarios were assigned using the TCRdist pipeline. In a later analysis, every TCR beta chain was defined by the combination of its CDR3 amino acid sequence and its V-gene family, and reads without a unique V-gene family were dropped. A later analysis removed several hundred highly shared, low-generation-probability nucleotide sequences to deal with suspected cross-contamination and a sequencing artifact. In a later analysis, a clonal expansion index was calculated for each public chain from normalized within-repertoire ranks of inferred template counts. Generation probabilities in a later analysis came from a VDJ recombination model fitted to out-of-frame rearrangements, and those results were checked against IGoR. In a later analysis, hypergeometric tests were used to score TCR-TCR, TCR-HLA and TCR-CMV co-occurrence, with a repertoire-size bias correction applied to TCR pairs. To estimate false discovery rates, a later analysis permuted the HLA or CMV assignments 20 times. In a later analysis, co-occurring TCRs were grouped with DBSCAN, and TCRdist sequence similarity was added when clustering was performed within HLA-allele-positive subsets. Co-occurrence clustering excluded repertoires with fewer than 30,000 or more than 120,000 public chains, plus five with anomalous nucleotide sharing. Held by TCRdb, this immuneACCESS table contains in-frame sequences only and omits some clones. Under half of the omission traces to an unresolved V gene where checked; the cause of the rest is unknown. V, J and clone size are taken as reported in that table, and D and trimming were inferred from the DNA itself. This sample has under 150,000 clones in its table, and about 80% of those were observed once. The leading ten clones occupy 5% to 5.5% of the sample.

The rearranged chain carries TRBV4-2 and TRBJ2-5, and 7 junction bases match TRBD2. The material sequenced was PBMCs. This TCR was recovered from a woman aged 25 to 39 in good health and CMV-seropositive. The CDR3 amino acid sequence is: CASSLWGGGEEETQYF. The nucleotide sequence reads TGTGCCAGCAGCCTTTGGGGGGGAGGGGAAGAGGAGACCCAGTACTTC.